This entry lists 28 T cell receptor beta chains sequenced from one sample in a study of blood T cell repertoires in COVID-19. Produced via immunoSEQ multiplex PCR; TCRdb's table is partial and in-frame only. The sample has about 97,000 clones, about 90% seen once; the top ten hold 15% to 20%. Source material: peripheral blood. These receptors were obtained from a human donor in a cohort sampled during active COVID-19.

The chain recombines TRBV4-1 with TRBJ2-7, with TRBD1 identical over 11 bases. The germline V gene encodes CDR1 MGHRA and CDR2 YSYEKL. V shed 4 bases, J shed 5 bases, and the junction held 7 bases outside the gene matches. The CDR3 totals 15 residues. CDR3 sequence: CASSLAGTGGDEQYF. The CDR3 coding sequence is TGCGCCAGCAGCCTAGCAGGGACAGGGGGGGACGAGCAGTACTTC.

This clone has a handful of counts. This chain links TRBV7-2 with TRBJ1-6; D is undetermined. Trimming left V 3 bases short and J 4 bases short, with 7 bases between. This CDR3 contains 14 residues. The germline V gene has CDR1 SGHTA and CDR2 FQGNSA. CDR3 in amino acids: CASSFHRYNSPLHF. The CDR3, as DNA: TGTGCCAGCAGCTTTCACAGATATAATTCACCCCTCCACTTT.

The rearrangement links TRBV27 to TRBJ1-2, with a tentative D call TRBD1 (6 bases). Germline CDR1 and CDR2: MNHEY and SMNVEV (reference sequence). CDR3 length: 12 amino acids. Trimming took 7 bases from V and 7 from J, leaving 13 bases between them. In nucleotides, the CDR3 is TGTGCCAGCACCGCAGCAGGGGTTGGCTACACCTTC. It specifies CASTAAGVGYTF.

The V gene is TRBV9, the J gene TRBJ1-1, with TRBD1 identical over 9 bases. The CDR3 length is 14 residues. Germline lookup yields CDR1 SGDLS and CDR2 YYNGEE. After removal of 4 bases from V and 10 bases from J, the junction contained 11 bases not matched to a gene. CDR3 nucleotides: TGTGCCAGCAGCCGGACAGGGGCCCTCGAGGGAGCTTTCTTT. Residues: CASSRTGALEGAFF.

The rearrangement joins TRBV19 to TRBJ1-2; tentative D call: TRBD1 (5 bases). Per germline, CDR1 LNHDA and CDR2 SQIVND (reference sequence). There are 14 residues in the CDR3. V lost 5 bases to trimming and J lost 4 bases, with 14 bases between them. The CDR3 loop reads CASSRDGTIYGYTF. The CDR3 DNA reads as TGTGCCAGTAGTCGAGACGGGACTATCTATGGCTACACCTTC.

The genes are TRBV5-6 and TRBJ2-5, with D perhaps TRBD2 (7 bases). Trimming shortened V by 3 bases and J by 9 bases, and 15 bases separated the two germline ends. Per the germline V gene, CDR1 is SGHDT and CDR2 is YYEEEE. The CDR3 has 13 residues. CDR3 residues: CASSSAGAVAQYF. The DNA for the CDR3 is TGTGCCAGCAGCTCCGCGGGGGCGGTGGCCCAGTACTTC.

The V and J genes are TRBV4-2 and TRBJ2-2; D may be TRBD1 (5 bases). This CDR3 contains 16 residues. Germline CDR1 is LGHNA and CDR2 is YNFKEQ. The ends were cut back, 0 bases at V and 2 bases at J, with 10 bases in the middle. CDR3 residues: CASSQDVGDNTGELFF. The DNA of the CDR3 is TGTGCCAGCAGCCAAGATGTAGGGGATAACACCGGGGAGCTGTTTTTT.

The chain combines TRBV27 with TRBJ2-7; 9 bases line up with TRBD1. Unmatched junction bases numbered 8, after V lost 5 bases and J lost 6 bases. The CDR3 runs 14 residues. Germline CDR1 MNHEY, CDR2 SMNVEV (reference sequence). The CDR3 DNA reads TGTGCCAGCAGTCGGCCGGGACAGGGCTCCGAGCAGTACTTC. Residues: CASSRPGQGSEQYF.

V usage is TRBV5-4 and J usage is TRBJ2-5; 8 bases are a match to TRBD2. This CDR3 has 14 residues. The J segment lost 0 bases and the V segment lost 5 bases, leaving 3 bases of the junction unmatched. CDR1 SGHNT and CDR2 YYREEE come from the germline V gene (reference sequence). CDR3 sequence reads: CASSRGGYQETQYF. The CDR3 DNA reads TGTGCCAGCAGTCGGGGGGGATACCAAGAGACCCAGTACTTC.

J is TRBJ2-3 and V is TRBV7-2; D may be TRBD2 (6 bases). The germline V gene has CDR1 SGHTA and CDR2 FQGNSA. Trimming removed 5 bases from V and 0 bases from J, with 12 bases in between. The CDR3 sequence is 15 residues long. The CDR3: CASSIRRASTDTQYF. CDR3 bases: TGTGCCAGCAGCATCCGGAGGGCCAGCACAGATACGCAGTATTTT.

The V call is TRBV28, the J call TRBJ2-7, with D possibly matching TRBD2 (5 bases). Trimming removed 6 bases from V and 4 bases from J, with 19 bases in between. Germline V lookup: CDR1 MDHEN, CDR2 SYDVKM. This CDR3 has 15 residues. DNA for the CDR3: TGTGCCAGCAGACCTACGGGGTGGGATAAATACGAGCAGTACTTC. Translated: CASRPTGWDKYEQYF.

The chain combines TRBV5-6 with TRBJ2-7; a weak D match, TRBD2 (5 bases). This CDR3 has 13 amino acids. CDR1 is SGHDT, CDR2 YYEEEE, per germline. V lost 2 bases, J lost 2 bases, and 8 bases lay in between. CDR3 bases: TGTGCCAGCAGCTTTCCGGGGACCTACGAGCAGTACTTC. Amino acids: CASSFPGTYEQYF.

V gene TRBV10-2 combines with J gene TRBJ2-7, with TRBD2 as a possible D gene (5 bases). Germline CDR1 is WSHSY and CDR2 is SAAADI. The CDR3 extends over 12 amino acids. V shed 3 bases and J shed 4 bases, with 7 bases lying between them. CDR3 in amino acids: CASSDTGYEQYF. As DNA, the CDR3 is TGCGCCAGCAGTGATACGGGGTACGAGCAGTACTTC.

The V and J genes are TRBV6-4 and TRBJ2-7, with 8 bases identical to TRBD1. The CDR3 runs to 17 residues. Germline trimming cut 3 bases from V and 4 bases from J; bases unmatched to any gene: 14. Germline CDR1 is MRHNA and CDR2 is SNTAGT. CDR3 in DNA: TGTGCCAGCAGTGAACCCCAGACAGGGGCGTTAGATTACGAGCAGTACTTC. Translation: CASSEPQTGALDYEQYF.

The V gene is TRBV7-3, the J gene TRBJ1-1; 7 positions match TRBD1. Germline V lookup: CDR1 SGHTA, CDR2 FQGTGA. V was clipped by 1 base and J by 0 bases; unmatched bases: 5. This CDR3 spans 16 amino acids. The CDR3 sequence: CASSLSGTAVNTEAFF. The CDR3 coding sequence is TGTGCCAGCAGCTTAAGTGGGACAGCTGTGAACACTGAAGCTTTCTTT.

The chain carries TRBV13 and TRBJ1-1, with TRBD1 as a possible D gene (5 bases). Trimming pared 3 bases from V and 6 bases from J, leaving 11 bases between. Germline CDR1 and CDR2: PRHDT and FYEKMQ (reference sequence). There are 13 residues in the CDR3. The CDR3 DNA reads as TGTGCCAGCAGCTTTGGCTCGACAGCTGAAGCTTTCTTT. Its translation: CASSFGSTAEAFF.

V gene TRBV20-1 combines with J gene TRBJ1-1; D not resolved. The CDR3 has 11 residues. Germline loops: CDR1 DFQATT, CDR2 SNEGSKA (reference sequence). V was clipped by 5 bases and J by 5 bases, with 9 bases between them. The CDR3 loop reads CSAFPGTEAFF. The CDR3 bases are TGCAGTGCTTTCCCGGGGACTGAAGCTTTCTTT.

This chain uses TRBV4-2 with TRBJ2-7, with D tentatively TRBD1 (6 bases). Trimming left V 6 bases short and J 1 base short, with 25 bases between. There are 18 residues in the CDR3. Germline values: CDR1 LGHNA, CDR2 YNFKEQ. The CDR3 DNA reads TGTGCCAGCAGTCCACTCTCGATCCGGGTACAGGGATCCTACGAGCAGTACTTC. It encodes CASSPLSIRVQGSYEQYF.

The V gene is TRBV5-1, the J gene TRBJ2-3; TRBD1 matches 10 bases. The CDR3 totals 16 residues. The germline CDR1 and CDR2 sequences are SGHRS and YFSETQ. The J segment lost 2 bases and the V segment lost 0 bases, leaving 3 bases of the junction unmatched. The CDR3 sequence: CASSLEGTGATDTQYF. DNA for the CDR3: TGCGCCAGCAGCTTGGAAGGGACAGGGGCCACAGATACGCAGTATTTT.

The V gene is TRBV28, the J gene TRBJ2-2; D remains ambiguous. V was cut by 3 bases and J by 0 bases, with 14 bases left in between. This CDR3 spans 17 amino acids. Germline-derived CDR1 and CDR2 are MDHEN and SYDVKM. The DNA for the CDR3 is TGTGCCAGCAGTTTCCAATGGGCCCGGTCGAACACCGGGGAGCTGTTTTTT. This codes for CASSFQWARSNTGELFF. The complete variable domain, with remaining parts taken from reference TRBV28 and TRBJ2-2, reads DVKVTQSSRYLVKRTGEKVFLECVQDMDHENMFWYRQDPGLGLRLIYFSYDVKMKEKGDIPEGYSVSREKKERFSLILESASTNQTSMYLCASSFQWARSNTGELFFGEGSRLTVL.

This clone has just a few counts. The rearrangement uses TRBV20-1 and TRBJ2-5; D not certain. The CDR3 is 11 amino acids. V was trimmed by 7 bases and J by 1 base, leaving 7 bases between them. Germline CDR1 and CDR2: DFQATT and SNEGSKA (reference sequence). DNA of the CDR3: TGCAGTGTGAGTTCCCAAGAGACCCAGTACTTC. Its protein is CSVSSQETQYF.

The CDR3 here is CASSSVAGDTGELFF. The CDR3 coding sequence is TGTGCCAGCAGCTCAGTGGCAGGGGACACCGGGGAGCTGTTTTTT. The rearrangement links TRBV7-8 to TRBJ2-2; D might be TRBD1 (6 bases). Trimming stripped 4 bases from V and 3 bases from J, with 12 bases between. The CDR3 length is 15 residues. The germline CDR1 and CDR2 sequences are SGHVS and FQNEAQ. The entire variable domain, with the rest obtained from reference TRBV7-8 and TRBJ2-2, is as follows: GAGVSQSPRYKVAKRGQDVALRCDPISGHVSLFWYQQALGQGPEFLTYFQNEAQLDKSGLPSDRFFAERPEGSVSTLKIQRTQQEDSAVYLCASSSVAGDTGELFFGEGSRLTVL.

The chain couples TRBV27 to TRBJ2-1; TRBD2 is a possible D gene (5 bases). The CDR3 loop spans 15 amino acids. The ends were cut back, 6 bases at V and 9 bases at J, with 21 bases in the middle. Germline-derived CDR1 and CDR2 are MNHEY and SMNVEV (reference sequence). The CDR3 region has the DNA TGTGCCAGCAGCCGGTGGAGCGGCACGTCGGCTGAGCAGTTCTTC. Translated, it gives CASSRWSGTSAEQFF.

The J gene is TRBJ1-6, the V gene TRBV7-9, with D possibly being TRBD1 (5 bases). Germline V gene data show CDR1 as SEHNR and CDR2 as FQNEAQ (reference sequence). CDR3 length: 16 residues. The V end lost 5 bases, the J end lost 9 bases, and 20 bases lay between the germline ends. The CDR3 spells CASSPGRATRGSPLHF. CDR3 nucleotides: TGTGCCAGCAGCCCCGGTCGGGCGACTAGGGGTTCACCCCTCCACTTT.

This sequence joins TRBV13 and TRBJ2-1, with 7 bases that match TRBD2. Losses at the gene ends were 1 base for V and 8 bases for J; bases not matched to a gene: 8. Per germline, CDR1 PRHDT and CDR2 FYEKMQ (reference sequence). This CDR3 has 15 amino acids. CDR3 region: CASSLVEGGLDEQFF. The CDR3, as DNA: TGTGCCAGCAGCTTAGTAGAGGGAGGGTTAGATGAGCAGTTCTTC.

The chain links TRBV5-1 to TRBJ2-2, with TRBD1 matching 7 bases. Trimming took 0 bases from V and 5 from J; bases not matched to a gene: 7. CDR1 and CDR2 (germline): SGHRS, YFSETQ. The CDR3 extends over 16 amino acids. CDR3 loop: CASSLAGTAQTGELFF. In nucleotides, the CDR3 is TGCGCCAGCAGCTTGGCCGGGACAGCCCAAACCGGGGAGCTGTTTTTT.

The genes are TRBV7-3 and TRBJ2-7; 8 bases agree with TRBD2. Germline CDR1 and CDR2: SGHTA and FQGTGA. Germline trimming cut 1 base from V and 6 bases from J; bases unmatched to any gene: 8. The CDR3 consists of 15 residues. Here the CDR3 DNA reads TGTGCCAGCAGCTTAATCGCGGGAGGCTCGGCCGAGCAGTACTTC. Translation: CASSLIAGGSAEQYF.

V usage is TRBV28 and J usage is TRBJ2-7; 12 nucleotides line up with TRBD2. CDR1 is MDHEN, CDR2 SYDVKM, per germline. Trimming at V came to 2 bases and at J to 2 bases, leaving 7 bases not matched to a gene. CDR3 length: 17 amino acids. The CDR3 loop reads CASSLVTSGSPAYEQYF. CDR3 bases: TGTGCCAGCAGTTTAGTGACTAGCGGGAGTCCCGCCTACGAGCAGTACTTC. Filled out from reference TRBV28 and TRBJ2-7, the complete variable domain reads DVKVTQSSRYLVKRTGEKVFLECVQDMDHENMFWYRQDPGLGLRLIYFSYDVKMKEKGDIPEGYSVSREKKERFSLILESASTNQTSMYLCASSLVTSGSPAYEQYFGPGTRLTVT.